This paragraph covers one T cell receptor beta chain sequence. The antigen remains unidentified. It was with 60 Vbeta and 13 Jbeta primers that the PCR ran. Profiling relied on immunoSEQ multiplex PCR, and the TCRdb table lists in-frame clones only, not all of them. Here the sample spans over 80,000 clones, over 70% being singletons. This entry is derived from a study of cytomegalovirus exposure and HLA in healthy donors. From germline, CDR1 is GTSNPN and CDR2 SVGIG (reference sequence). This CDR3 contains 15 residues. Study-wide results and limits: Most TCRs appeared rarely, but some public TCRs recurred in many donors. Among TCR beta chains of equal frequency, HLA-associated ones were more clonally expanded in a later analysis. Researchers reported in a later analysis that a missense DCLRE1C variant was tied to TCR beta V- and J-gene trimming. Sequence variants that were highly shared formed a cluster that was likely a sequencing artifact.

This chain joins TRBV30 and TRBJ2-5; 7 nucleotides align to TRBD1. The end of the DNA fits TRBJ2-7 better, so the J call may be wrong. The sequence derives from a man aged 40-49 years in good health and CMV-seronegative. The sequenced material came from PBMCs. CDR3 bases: TGTGCCTGGAGTGTATTTGGACAGGCCCAGGGCGAGCAGTACTTC. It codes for CAWSVFGQAQGEQYF.